This T cell receptor (beta chain) was captured by sequencing in a study of T-cell memory formation after mild COVID-19. Study context: TCR clusters were largely donor specific.

This clonotype has ten or more counts. TCRdb reanalysed the 5' RACE reads using MiXCR and keeps one entry per CDR3 protein. Here the sample spans 200,000 or so distinct CDR3 sequences, approximately 10% being singletons. The sequencing sample was made of PBMCs or a T cell subset sorted from them (not recorded which). The TCR sequence derives from a man between 18 and 35 years old who had mild COVID-19 (a few samples of this study predate the infection). Cell type and time point are not known.

CDR3 DNA sequence: TGTGCCAGCAGCAATCACCCGACTAGCGGGGGAGGTACGCAGTATTTT. Protein product: CASSNHPTSGGGTQYF. The chain has TRBV7-2 and TRBJ2-3; 12 nucleotides line up with TRBD2. The CDR3 consists of 16 residues. The germline gives CDR1 SGHTA, CDR2 FQGNSA. V shed 5 bases, J shed 8 bases, and the junction held 11 bases outside the gene matches.